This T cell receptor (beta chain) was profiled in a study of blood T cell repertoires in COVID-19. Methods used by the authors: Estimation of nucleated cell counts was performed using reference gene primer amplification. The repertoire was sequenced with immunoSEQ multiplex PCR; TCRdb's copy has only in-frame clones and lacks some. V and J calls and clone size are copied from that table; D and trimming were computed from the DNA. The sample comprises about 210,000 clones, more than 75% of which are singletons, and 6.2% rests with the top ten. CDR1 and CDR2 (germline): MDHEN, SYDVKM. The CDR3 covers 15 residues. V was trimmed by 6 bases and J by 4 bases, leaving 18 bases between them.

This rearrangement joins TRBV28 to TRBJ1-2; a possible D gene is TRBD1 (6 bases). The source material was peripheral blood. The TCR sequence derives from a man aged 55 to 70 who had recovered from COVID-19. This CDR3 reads CASRYEQGRSYGYTF. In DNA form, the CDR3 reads TGTGCCAGCAGATACGAACAGGGAAGGAGCTATGGCTACACCTTC.